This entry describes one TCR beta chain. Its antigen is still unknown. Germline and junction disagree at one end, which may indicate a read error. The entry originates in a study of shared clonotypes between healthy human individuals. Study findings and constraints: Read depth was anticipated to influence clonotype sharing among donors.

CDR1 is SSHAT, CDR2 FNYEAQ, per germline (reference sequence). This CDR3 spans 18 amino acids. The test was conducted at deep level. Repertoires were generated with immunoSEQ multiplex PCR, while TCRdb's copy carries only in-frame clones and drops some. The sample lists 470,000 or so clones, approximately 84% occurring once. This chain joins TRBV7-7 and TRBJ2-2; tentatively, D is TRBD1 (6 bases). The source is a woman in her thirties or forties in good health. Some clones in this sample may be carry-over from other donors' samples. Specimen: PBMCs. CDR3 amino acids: CASSPSPGTSLRTGELFF. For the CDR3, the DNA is TGTGCTAGCAGCCCTTCACCCGGGACATCTTTGAGGACCGGGGAGCTGTTTTTT.